The 19 T cell receptor beta chains below were found in one sample sequenced in a study of CD8 T cells in ankylosing spondylitis. General study points: A motif of seven or eight highly homologous TCR beta variants was seen as apparently characteristic of ankylosing spondylitis blood.

Antigens of these TCRs are unknown. TCRdb processed the 5' RACE reads anew with MiXCR; each CDR3 protein has one entry. The sample has fewer than 550,000 distinct CDR3 sequences; under 5.5% are singletons. Sample: blood, either unsorted or a sorted T cell fraction (not recorded which). These TCRs come from a male donor with ankylosing spondylitis.

This clonotype was observed many times. This chain links TRBV7-6 with TRBJ1-6; TRBD1 aligns across 7 bases. The CDR3 sequence is 16 residues long. Germline V CDR1 and CDR2: SGHVS, FNYEAQ. V gave up 4 bases and J gave up 0 bases; unmatched junction bases: 3. CDR3 coding DNA: TGTGCCAGCAGCTCCCGGGACAGCTCCTATAATTCACCCCTCCACTTT. This sequence encodes CASSSRDSSYNSPLHF.

This clonotype showed up many times. V usage is TRBV5-8 and J usage is TRBJ2-7, with D unresolved. V was pared by 1 base and J by 9 bases, with 11 bases between. Germline CDR1 is SGHTS and CDR2 is YDEGEE. The CDR3 is 12 amino acids. CDR3 in amino acids: CASSLIRQGQYF. The CDR3, as DNA: TGTGCCAGCAGCTTGATACGACAAGGGCAGTACTTC.

This clonotype was picked up many times. The chain links TRBV29-1 to TRBJ2-1; D perhaps matches TRBD1 (7 bases). Germline V CDR1 and CDR2: SQVTM, ANQGSEA. The CDR3 loop spans 14 amino acids. The V and J ends lost 4 bases and 3 bases respectively, with 13 bases between them. CDR3 nucleotide sequence: TGCAGCGTTGTGGCAGGGGGGCTCTACAATGAGCAGTTCTTC. Residues: CSVVAGGLYNEQFF.

Many counts were recorded for this clonotype. The chain links TRBV7-8 to TRBJ2-1, with D uncertain. The CDR3 consists of 15 residues. Per germline, CDR1 SGHVS and CDR2 FQNEAQ. V was shortened by 4 bases and J by 0 bases, with 10 bases between the two germline ends. Here the CDR3 DNA reads TGTGCCAGCAGCTCTTTGGGTAGCTCCTACAATGAGCAGTTCTTC. It is translated as CASSSLGSSYNEQFF.

There are many counts of this clonotype. This sequence joins TRBV12-3 or TRBV12-4 and TRBJ2-6; no definite D call. The CDR3 length is 13 residues. V lost 3 bases to trimming and J lost 3 bases, with 3 bases between them. In nucleotides, the CDR3 is TGTGCCAGCAGTTTTGGTGGGGCCAACGTCCTGACTTTC. It translates to CASSFGGANVLTF.

This clonotype appeared many times. The chain couples TRBV12-3 or TRBV12-4 to TRBJ1-1; the D is unclear. V was pared by 1 base and J by 0 bases, with 6 bases between. The CDR3 spans 14 residues. The CDR3 reads CASSLEGLNTEAFF. The CDR3 nucleotides read TGTGCCAGCAGTTTAGAGGGATTGAACACTGAAGCTTTCTTT.

This clonotype appeared a few times. The chain joins TRBV5-1 to TRBJ2-1, with TRBD2 identical over 12 bases. The CDR3 runs 16 residues. Per germline, CDR1 SGHRS and CDR2 YFSETQ. Trimming cost V 3 bases and J 7 bases; bases outside gene matches: 8. CDR3 DNA: TGCGCCAGCAGCTGGACTAGCGGGAAAGTAGTGAATGAGCAGTTCTTC. Its translation: CASSWTSGKVVNEQFF.

The sample holds many counts of this clonotype. This sequence joins TRBV27 and TRBJ2-3, with TRBD1 as a possible D gene (5 bases). The ends were cut back, 3 bases at V and 13 bases at J, with 23 bases in the middle. CDR3 size: 15 residues. Germline CDR1 MNHEY, CDR2 SMNVEV (reference sequence). The CDR3 DNA follows: TGTGCCAGCAGTTTTGGGGCGAGTTGGACGTCTCGGAAGTATTTT. This gives the protein CASSFGASWTSRKYF.

At least ten counts were recorded for this clonotype. The genes are TRBV20-1 and TRBJ1-2, with unresolved D. The germline V gene has CDR1 DFQATT and CDR2 SNEGSKA (reference sequence). V lost 2 bases to trimming and J lost 1 base, with 11 bases between them. This CDR3 is built from 14 residues. The CDR3 loop reads CSARTGPYNYGYTF. CDR3 bases: TGCAGTGCTAGAACCGGGCCTTATAACTATGGCTACACCTTC.

The genes are TRBV7-2 and TRBJ2-2; D might be TRBD1 or TRBD2, each matching 5 bases. V gave up 5 bases and J gave up 4 bases, with 14 bases separating them. Germline V gene lookup returns CDR1 SGHTA and CDR2 FQGNSA. The CDR3 has 15 residues. The CDR3 sequence is CASSPRGSPTGELFF. The CDR3 DNA follows: TGTGCCAGCAGCCCCCGGGGCAGCCCCACCGGGGAGCTGTTTTTT.

The chain carries TRBV19 and TRBJ2-7; perhaps D is TRBD1 or TRBD2 (5 bases each). Trimming stripped 3 bases from V and 3 bases from J, with 9 bases between. There are 13 residues in the CDR3. The germline V gene encodes CDR1 LNHDA and CDR2 SQIVND (reference sequence). The CDR3 DNA reads as TGTGCCAGTAGTATGCCAGGGAGCTACGAGCAGTACTTC. Protein sequence: CASSMPGSYEQYF.

This clonotype has a count of ten or more. The chain couples TRBV20-1 to TRBJ2-7; D might be TRBD2 (5 bases). The V end was cut by 2 bases, the J end by 0 bases, with 11 bases between. The CDR3 sequence is 14 residues long. Germline values: CDR1 DFQATT, CDR2 SNEGSKA (reference sequence). The CDR3 sequence is CSARSAGPSYEQYF. The CDR3 DNA is TGCAGTGCTAGATCGGCGGGCCCCTCCTACGAGCAGTACTTC.

A few counts support this clonotype. The chain links TRBV4-1 to TRBJ2-3; D may be TRBD2 (8 bases). The germline CDR1 and CDR2 sequences are MGHRA and YSYEKL. The CDR3 has 19 amino acids. Trimming took 7 bases from V and 2 from J, leaving 28 bases between them. CDR3 amino acids: CASTRGTFSQREITDTQYF. The CDR3 coding sequence is TGCGCCAGCACCAGGGGGACGTTTTCTCAGCGGGAGATCACAGATACGCAGTATTTT.

This clonotype has ten or more counts. The V and J genes are TRBV7-8 and TRBJ2-5, with D tentatively TRBD1 or TRBD2 (5 bases each). The CDR3 spans 14 residues. Trimming removed 3 bases at V and 0 bases at J, with 8 bases between. In germline, CDR1 is SGHVS, CDR2 FQNEAQ. CDR3 in amino acids: CASSFGTYQETQYF. CDR3 in DNA: TGTGCCAGCAGCTTTGGGACCTACCAAGAGACCCAGTACTTC.

The chain carries TRBV12-3 or TRBV12-4 and TRBJ2-5; 11 nucleotides match TRBD2. This CDR3 contains 15 residues. V lost 2 bases, J lost 2 bases, and 1 base stayed unmatched. The CDR3 nucleotides are TGTGCCAGCAGTTTACGGACTAGCGGGCAAGAGACCCAGTACTTC. Translation gives CASSLRTSGQETQYF.

This clonotype was detected many times. The chain recombines TRBV20-1 with TRBJ1-1, with D possibly TRBD1 on 5 matching bases. Germline assignment: CDR1 DFQATT and CDR2 SNEGSKA (reference sequence). The CDR3 covers 14 residues. V shed 0 bases and J shed 0 bases, with 8 bases lying between them. The CDR3 sequence is CSARDRRVNTEAFF. In DNA form, the CDR3 reads TGCAGTGCTAGAGACCGCAGGGTGAACACTGAAGCTTTCTTT.

This chain uses TRBV6-2 or TRBV6-3 with TRBJ1-1, with D perhaps matching TRBD1 (6 bases). The CDR3 runs 15 residues. Germline V gene sequence: CDR1 MNHEY, CDR2 SVGEGT. The V end was cut by 6 bases, the J end by 2 bases, with 16 bases between. The CDR3 region is CASRGQLVENTEAFF. CDR3 coding DNA: TGTGCCAGCAGAGGACAGCTTGTAGAAAACACTGAAGCTTTCTTT.

This clonotype was detected ten times or more. This rearrangement joins TRBV7-9 to TRBJ1-1; D is uncertain. The CDR3 totals 13 residues. V was clipped by 0 bases and J by 11 bases, with 13 bases between them. Germline V gene lookup returns CDR1 SEHNR and CDR2 FQNEAQ (reference sequence). The DNA of the CDR3 is TGTGCCAGCAGCTTAGCGACGGAGGATGGGGCTTTCTTT. Translating gives CASSLATEDGAFF.

This clonotype showed up many times. This chain joins TRBV7-2 and TRBJ2-7, with D perhaps matching TRBD1 (6 bases). Trimming shortened V by 5 bases and J by 6 bases, and 11 bases separated the two germline ends. The CDR3 loop spans 12 amino acids. Per germline, CDR1 SGHTA and CDR2 FQGNSA. The CDR3 DNA is TGTGCCAGCAGCCCACAGGGACCCGAGCAGTACTTC. Residues: CASSPQGPEQYF.